The sequence of this T cell receptor beta chain was determined in a study of T cells after posttransplantation cyclophosphamide. Findings and limits, study-wide: Recipient CMV seropositivity and CMV reactivation strongly tracked TRB clonality. Later post-transplant blood repertoires were often dominated by donor CD8+ memory clones. Tissue-infiltrating T cells from skin or gut overlapped little with blood T cells.

V shed 4 bases, J shed 4 bases, and the junction held 8 bases outside the gene matches. The CDR3 has 15 amino acids. Germline CDR1 and CDR2: SGHTA and FQGTGA. This clone was counted only a few times. Antigen: not known. Treatment was busulfan-fludarabine conditioning, a marrow graft, and cyclophosphamide on days +3 and +4. Some clones are missing from TCRdb's copy, which holds only in-frame ones; the method was immunoSEQ multiplex PCR. The repertoire consists of roughly 15,000 clones, none detected only once. The V call is TRBV7-3, the J call TRBJ1-1; 8 bases are a match to TRBD1. The receptor's source is a female patient in her 40s who received an allogeneic stem cell transplant from a related donor, was CMV-positive, and had no GVHD. Part of the T cell pool may stem from the graft donor. The sample here was PBMCs, taken 1162 days after allogeneic stem cell transplant with posttransplant cyclophosphamide. The CDR3 protein is CASSSWTGTTTEAFF. The CDR3 DNA sequence: TGTGCCAGCAGCTCCTGGACAGGGACGACCACTGAAGCTTTCTTT.